This T cell receptor (beta chain) was observed in a study of neurological immune-mediated disorders. The germline V gene has CDR1 SNHLY and CDR2 FYNNEI. This CDR3 region has 13 residues. Trimming shortened V by 6 bases and J by 4 bases, and 12 bases separated the two germline ends. Source material was 2 million unsorted PBMCs, stored at -80 °C in RNAlater. cDNA synthesis was performed by 5'RACE with 10-nucleotide random UMIs. TCRdb called the 5' RACE reads again in MiXCR, with one record for every CDR3 protein. Among approximately 60,000 distinct CDR3 sequences listed, under 5% were seen once. The chain has TRBV2 and TRBJ1-1; no definite D call. This receptor was taken from a man aged 50-59 years with multiple sclerosis. The sample comprised PBMCs. This CDR3 is CASREEVGTEAFF. The DNA for the CDR3 is TGTGCCAGCAGGGAGGAAGTTGGCACTGAAGCTTTCTTT.